This is a list of T cell receptor beta chains from one sample in a study of blood T cell repertoires in COVID-19. TCRdb's copy holds only in-frame clones and misses some; the assay was immunoSEQ multiplex PCR. The sample carries about 35,000 clones, about 83% recorded once. Sequencing was done on a sample of peripheral blood. The source is a man over 45 with acute or convalescent COVID-19. Both conserved end residues are part of each CDR3. Fields, in order: clone size, J gene, V gene, D gene, CDR3 protein, CDR3 DNA. A D gene is named only where the DNA matches it firmly. Rows give clone size only sometimes, using once, few, many, or a class for an expanded clone.

NA,TRBJ1-2,TRBV28,TRBD1,CASSSYRGSYGYTF,TGTGCCAGCAGCAGTTACAGGGGCAGCTATGGCTACACCTTC
once,TRBJ2-1,TRBV27,TRBD2,CASRTRLAGGYNEQFF,TGTGCCAGCAGGACCCGACTAGCGGGAGGGTACAATGAGCAGTTCTTC
NA,TRBJ2-1,TRBV12-3/TRBV12-4,TRBD2,CASQTGGAGEQFF,TGTGCCAGCCAAACCGGGGGGGCCGGTGAGCAGTTCTTC
NA,TRBJ1-3,TRBV7-2,NA,CASSLQGGPGNTIYF,TGTGCCAGCAGCTTACAGGGAGGACCTGGAAACACCATATATTTT
NA,TRBJ2-1,TRBV19,NA,CASSMAWDLDYNEQFF,TGTGCCAGTAGTATGGCGTGGGACTTAGATTACAATGAGCAGTTCTTC
NA,TRBJ2-1,TRBV5-6,NA,CASSPGGYNEQFF,TGTGCCAGCAGCCCCGGGGGCTACAATGAGCAGTTCTTC
NA,TRBJ1-5,TRBV2,TRBD1,CASKGGAGGYSNQPQHF,TGTGCCAGCAAAGGGGGCGCGGGTGGATATAGCAATCAGCCCCAGCATTTT
once,TRBJ2-1,TRBV11-2,NA,CASSLDTYNEQFF,TGTGCCAGCAGCTTAGACACCTACAATGAGCAGTTCTTC
NA,TRBJ2-5,TRBV5-1,NA,CASSLGPGGQETQYF,TGCGCCAGCAGCTTGGGGCCTGGAGGCCAAGAGACCCAGTACTTC
once,TRBJ2-6,TRBV19,NA,CASSEGRLSGANVLTF,TGTGCCAGTAGTGAGGGTAGACTTTCTGGGGCCAACGTCCTGACTTTC